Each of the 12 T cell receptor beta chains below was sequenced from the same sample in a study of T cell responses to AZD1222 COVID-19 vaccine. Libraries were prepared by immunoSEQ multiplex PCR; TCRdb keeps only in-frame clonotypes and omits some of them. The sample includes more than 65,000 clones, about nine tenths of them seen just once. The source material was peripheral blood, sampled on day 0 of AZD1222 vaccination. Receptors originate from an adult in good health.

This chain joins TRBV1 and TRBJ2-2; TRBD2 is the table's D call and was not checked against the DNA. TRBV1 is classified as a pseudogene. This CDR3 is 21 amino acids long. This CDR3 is CTSSQVPSRTSGSNGTGELFF. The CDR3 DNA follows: TGCACCAGCAGCCAAGTTCCTTCCCGGACTAGCGGGAGTAACGGCACCGGGGAGCTGTTTTTT.

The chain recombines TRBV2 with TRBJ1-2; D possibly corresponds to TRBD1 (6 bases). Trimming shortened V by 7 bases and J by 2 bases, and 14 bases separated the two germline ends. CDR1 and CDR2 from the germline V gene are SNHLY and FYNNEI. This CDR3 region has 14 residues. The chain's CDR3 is CASNQRTENYGYTF. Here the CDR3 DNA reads TGTGCCAGCAACCAAAGGACAGAGAACTATGGCTACACCTTC.

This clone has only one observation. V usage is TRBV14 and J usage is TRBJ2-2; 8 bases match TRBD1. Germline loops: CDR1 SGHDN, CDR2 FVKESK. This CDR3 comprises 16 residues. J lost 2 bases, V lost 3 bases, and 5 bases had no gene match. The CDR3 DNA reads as TGTGCCAGCAGCCATAACAGGGGGATCAACACCGGGGAGCTGTTTTTT. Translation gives CASSHNRGINTGELFF. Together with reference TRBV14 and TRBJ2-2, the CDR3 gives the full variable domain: EAGVTQFPSHSVIEKGQTVTLRCDPISGHDNLYWYRRVMGKEIKFLLHFVKESKQDESGMPNNRFLAERTGGTYSTLKVQPAELEDSGVYFCASSHNRGINTGELFFGEGSRLTVL.

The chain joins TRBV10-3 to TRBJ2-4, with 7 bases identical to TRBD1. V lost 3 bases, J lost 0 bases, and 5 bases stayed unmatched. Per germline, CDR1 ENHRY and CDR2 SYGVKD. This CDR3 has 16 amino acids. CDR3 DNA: TGTGCCATCAGTGACCGGGACAGTGAAGCCAAAAACATTCAGTACTTC. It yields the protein CAISDRDSEAKNIQYF.

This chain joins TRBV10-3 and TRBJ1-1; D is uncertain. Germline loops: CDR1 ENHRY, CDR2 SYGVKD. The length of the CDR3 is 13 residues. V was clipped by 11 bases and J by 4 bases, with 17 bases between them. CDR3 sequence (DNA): TGTGCCGTCACGGGCCAGCCAGGCACTGAAGCTTTCTTT. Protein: CAVTGQPGTEAFF.

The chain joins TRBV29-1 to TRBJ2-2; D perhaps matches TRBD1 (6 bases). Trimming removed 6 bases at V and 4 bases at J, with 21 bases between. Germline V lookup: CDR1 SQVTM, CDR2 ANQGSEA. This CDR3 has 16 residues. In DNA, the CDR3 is TGCAGCGTCCACCTACAGGGAAAATCGGGCACCGGGGAGCTGTTTTTT. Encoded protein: CSVHLQGKSGTGELFF.

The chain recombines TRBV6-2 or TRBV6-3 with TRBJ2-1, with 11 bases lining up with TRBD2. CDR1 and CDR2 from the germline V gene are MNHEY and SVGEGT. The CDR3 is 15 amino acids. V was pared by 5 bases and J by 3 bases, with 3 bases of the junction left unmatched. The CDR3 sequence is CASSQGLADYNEQFF. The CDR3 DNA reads TGTGCCAGCAGTCAGGGACTAGCGGACTACAATGAGCAGTTCTTC.

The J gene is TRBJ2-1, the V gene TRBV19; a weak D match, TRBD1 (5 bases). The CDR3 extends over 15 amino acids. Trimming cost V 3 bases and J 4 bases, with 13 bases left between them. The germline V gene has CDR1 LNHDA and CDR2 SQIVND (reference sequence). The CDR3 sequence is CASSIRPGRYNEQFF. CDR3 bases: TGTGCCAGTAGTATCCGGCCAGGGCGGTACAATGAGCAGTTCTTC.

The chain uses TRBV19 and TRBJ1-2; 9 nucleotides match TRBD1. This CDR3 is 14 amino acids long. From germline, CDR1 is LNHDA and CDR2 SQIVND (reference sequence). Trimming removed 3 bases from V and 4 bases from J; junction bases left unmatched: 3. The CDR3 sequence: CASSMGTGSYGYTF. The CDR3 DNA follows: TGTGCCAGTAGTATGGGGACAGGGTCCTATGGCTACACCTTC.

DNA for the CDR3: TGCAGCGTTGAAAGCCTCGGGGCTGGCGAGCAGTACTTC. It yields the protein CSVESLGAGEQYF. The chain couples TRBV29-1 to TRBJ2-7; D assignment may be TRBD1 or TRBD2 (5 bases each). The CDR3 runs 13 residues. V was cut by 2 bases and J by 6 bases, with 14 bases left in between. Germline CDR1 reads SQVTM; CDR2 reads ANQGSEA.

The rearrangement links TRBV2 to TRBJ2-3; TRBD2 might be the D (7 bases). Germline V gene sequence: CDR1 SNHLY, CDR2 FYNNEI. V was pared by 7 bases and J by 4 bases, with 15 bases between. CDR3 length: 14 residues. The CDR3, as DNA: TGTGCCAGCACACGGGGGAGGGGGTCAGATACGCAGTATTTT. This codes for CASTRGRGSDTQYF. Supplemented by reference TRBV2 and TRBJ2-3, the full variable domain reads EPEVTQTPSHQVTQMGQEVILRCVPISNHLYFYWYRQILGQKVEFLVSFYNNEISEKSEIFDDQFSVERPDGSNFTLKIRSTKLEDSAMYFCASTRGRGSDTQYFGPGTRLTVL.

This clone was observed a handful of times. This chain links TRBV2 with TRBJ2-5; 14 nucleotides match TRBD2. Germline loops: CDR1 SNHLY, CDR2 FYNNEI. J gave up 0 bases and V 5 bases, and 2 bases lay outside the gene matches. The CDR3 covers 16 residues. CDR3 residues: CASSRTSGRNQETQYF. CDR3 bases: TGTGCCAGCAGTCGGACTAGCGGGAGGAACCAAGAGACCCAGTACTTC.